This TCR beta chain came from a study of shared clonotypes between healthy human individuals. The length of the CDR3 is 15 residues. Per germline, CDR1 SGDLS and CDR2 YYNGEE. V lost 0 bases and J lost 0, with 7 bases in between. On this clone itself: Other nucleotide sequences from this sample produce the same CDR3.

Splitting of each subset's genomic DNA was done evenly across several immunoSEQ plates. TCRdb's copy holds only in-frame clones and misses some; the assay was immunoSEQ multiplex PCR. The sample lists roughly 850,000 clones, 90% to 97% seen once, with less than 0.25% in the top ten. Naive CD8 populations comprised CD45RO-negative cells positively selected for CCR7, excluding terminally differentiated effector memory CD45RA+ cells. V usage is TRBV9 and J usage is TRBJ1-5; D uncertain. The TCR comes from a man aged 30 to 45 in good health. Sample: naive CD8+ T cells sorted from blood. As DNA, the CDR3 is TGTGCCAGCAGCGTAGCTGGGTATAGCAATCAGCCCCAGCATTTT. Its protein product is CASSVAGYSNQPQHF.